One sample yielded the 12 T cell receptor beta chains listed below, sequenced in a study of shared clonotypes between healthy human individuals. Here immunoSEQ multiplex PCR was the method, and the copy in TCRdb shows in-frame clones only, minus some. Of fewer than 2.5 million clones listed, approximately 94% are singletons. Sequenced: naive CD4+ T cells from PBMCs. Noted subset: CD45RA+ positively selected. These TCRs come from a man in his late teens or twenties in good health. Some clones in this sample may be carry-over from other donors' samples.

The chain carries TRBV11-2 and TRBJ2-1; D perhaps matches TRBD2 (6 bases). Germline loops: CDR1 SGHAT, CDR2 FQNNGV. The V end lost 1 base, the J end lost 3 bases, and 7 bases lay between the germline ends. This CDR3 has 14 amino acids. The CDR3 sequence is CASSLAGVYNEQFF. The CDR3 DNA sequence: TGTGCCAGCAGCTTAGCGGGAGTCTACAATGAGCAGTTCTTC.

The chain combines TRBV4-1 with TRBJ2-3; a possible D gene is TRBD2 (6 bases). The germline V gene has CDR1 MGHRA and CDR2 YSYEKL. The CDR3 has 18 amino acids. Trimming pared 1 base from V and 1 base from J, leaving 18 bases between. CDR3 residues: CASSQVAVADRRTDTQYF. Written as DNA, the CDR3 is TGCGCCAGCAGCCAAGTGGCGGTAGCGGACCGACGCACAGATACGCAGTATTTT.

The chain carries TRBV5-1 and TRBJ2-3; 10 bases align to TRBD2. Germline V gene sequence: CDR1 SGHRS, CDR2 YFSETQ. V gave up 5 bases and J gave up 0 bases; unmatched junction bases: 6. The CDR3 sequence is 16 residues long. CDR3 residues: CASREGLAESTDTQYF. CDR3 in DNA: TGCGCCAGCAGGGAAGGACTAGCGGAGAGCACAGATACGCAGTATTTT. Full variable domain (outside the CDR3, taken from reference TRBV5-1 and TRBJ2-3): KAGVTQTPRYLIKTRGQQVTLSCSPISGHRSVSWYQQTPGQGLQFLFEYFSETQRNKGNFPGRFSGRQFSNSRSEMNVSTLELGDSALYLCASREGLAESTDTQYFGPGTRLTVL.

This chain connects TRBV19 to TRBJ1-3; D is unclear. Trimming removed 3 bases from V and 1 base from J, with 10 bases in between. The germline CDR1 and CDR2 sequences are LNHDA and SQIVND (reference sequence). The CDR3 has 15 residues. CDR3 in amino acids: CASSIGLTSGNTIYF. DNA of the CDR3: TGTGCCAGTAGTATCGGACTAACTTCTGGAAACACCATATATTTT.

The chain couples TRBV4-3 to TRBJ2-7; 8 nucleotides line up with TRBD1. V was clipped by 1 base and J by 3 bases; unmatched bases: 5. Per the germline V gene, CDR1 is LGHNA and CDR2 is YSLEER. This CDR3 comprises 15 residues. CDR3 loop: CASSQGQGQGYEQYF. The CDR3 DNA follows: TGCGCCAGCAGCCAAGGGCAAGGACAGGGCTACGAGCAGTACTTC.

CDR3 loop: CASSYDTGAGEQYF. CDR3 DNA: TGTGCCAGCAGTTACGATACAGGGGCGGGCGAGCAGTACTTC. The genes are TRBV27 and TRBJ2-7; 7 positions agree with TRBD1. Germline CDR1 and CDR2: MNHEY and SMNVEV (reference sequence). J gave up 6 bases and V 4 bases, and 9 bases lay outside the gene matches. There are 14 residues in the CDR3.

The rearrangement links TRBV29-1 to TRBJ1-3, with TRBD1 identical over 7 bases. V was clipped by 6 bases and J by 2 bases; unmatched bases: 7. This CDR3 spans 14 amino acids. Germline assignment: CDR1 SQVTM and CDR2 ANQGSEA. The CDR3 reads CSVLTGIPGNTIYF. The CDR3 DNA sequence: TGCAGCGTCTTGACAGGGATCCCTGGAAACACCATATATTTT.

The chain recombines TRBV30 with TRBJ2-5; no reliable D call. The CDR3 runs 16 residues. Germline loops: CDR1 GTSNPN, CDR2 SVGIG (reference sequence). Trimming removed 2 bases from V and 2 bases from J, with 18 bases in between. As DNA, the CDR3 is TGTGCCTGGAGTTTTGCCCGGACGGAAACTCAAGAGACCCAGTACTTC. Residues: CAWSFARTETQETQYF.

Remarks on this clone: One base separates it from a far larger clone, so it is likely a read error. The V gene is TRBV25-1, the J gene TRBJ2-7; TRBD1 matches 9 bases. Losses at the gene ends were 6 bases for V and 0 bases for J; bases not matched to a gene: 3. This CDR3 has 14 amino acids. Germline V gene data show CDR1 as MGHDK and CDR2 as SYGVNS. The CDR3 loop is CASSPTGGSYEQYF. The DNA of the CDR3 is TGTGCCAGCAGCCCGACAGGGGGCTCCTACGAGCAGTACTTC.

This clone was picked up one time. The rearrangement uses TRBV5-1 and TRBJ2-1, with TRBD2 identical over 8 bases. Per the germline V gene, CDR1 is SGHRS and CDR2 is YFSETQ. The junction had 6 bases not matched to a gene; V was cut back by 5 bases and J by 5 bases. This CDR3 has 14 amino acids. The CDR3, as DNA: TGCGCCAGCAGATTATTAGCGGGAAACAATGAGCAGTTCTTC. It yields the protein CASRLLAGNNEQFF.

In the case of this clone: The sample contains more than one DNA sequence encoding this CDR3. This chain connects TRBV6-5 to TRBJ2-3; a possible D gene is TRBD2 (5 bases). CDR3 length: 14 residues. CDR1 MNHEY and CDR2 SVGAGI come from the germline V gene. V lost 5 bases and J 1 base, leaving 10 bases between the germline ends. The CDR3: CASSRVGGTDTQYF. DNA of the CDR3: TGTGCCAGCAGTCGGGTCGGGGGCACAGATACGCAGTATTTT.

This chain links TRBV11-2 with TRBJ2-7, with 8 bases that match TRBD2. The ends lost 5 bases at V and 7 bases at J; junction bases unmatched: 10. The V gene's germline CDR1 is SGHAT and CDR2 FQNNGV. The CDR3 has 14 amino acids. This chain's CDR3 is CASSHNGGGREQYF. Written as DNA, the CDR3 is TGTGCCAGCAGCCACAACGGCGGGGGGCGAGAGCAGTACTTC.